What follows is one TCR beta chain and its context. This specimen belongs to a study of blood T cells in healthy people across ages. With a J-beta primer mix and a sample-barcoded 5' primer, a second PCR ran 7 to 11 cycles. TCRdb re-derived calls from the 5' RACE reads in MiXCR, one entry per CDR3 protein. Altogether about 1.5 million distinct CDR3 sequences are present, around 40% being singletons, with the ten largest covering 4%. Trimming left V 4 bases short and J 6 bases short, with 14 bases between. Germline V gene lookup returns CDR1 SGHTA and CDR2 FQGNSA. This CDR3 spans 14 amino acids. The TCR comes from a woman aged 18-29 years in good health. This rearrangement joins TRBV7-2 to TRBJ2-3, with D hard to call. The specimen was blood. The DNA of the CDR3 is TGTGCCAGCAGCTGGCCTCTACCCACGGATACGCAGTATTTT. This codes for CASSWPLPTDTQYF.